The rows below give T cell receptor beta chains drawn from one sample of a study of T cell repertoires in cytomegalovirus infection. TCRdb re-called the reads through MiXCR, storing one row per CDR3 protein. This sample has about 310,000 distinct CDR3 sequences; 15% to 20% occur once, and the top ten carry more than 10%. Sequenced material: PBMCs. These receptors originate from a human donor in good health (CMV status not recorded). Some clones in this sample may be carry-over from other donors' samples. Each CDR3 is given with its conserved first and last residue. The order of the fields is V gene, D gene, clone size, J gene, CDR3 protein, CDR3 DNA. D genes are given only for firm matches. Rows may omit the clone size; those that give it use once, few, many or a size class.

TRBV7-2	-	many	TRBJ1-6	CASSSQGAVPPLHF	TGTGCCAGCAGTTCCCAGGGCGCGGTGCCACCCCTCCACTTT
TRBV6-6	TRBD2	-	TRBJ2-3	CATASGVQDTQYF	TGTGCCACGGCTAGCGGGGTCCAAGATACGCAGTATTTT
TRBV7-2	TRBD2	many	TRBJ2-5	CASSPPGLAGGQETQYF	TGTGCCAGCAGCCCTCCAGGACTAGCGGGGGGACAAGAGACCCAGTACTTC
TRBV20-1	-	few	TRBJ1-2	CSARAPDLKRDGYTF	TGCAGTGCTAGAGCCCCCGACTTGAAAAGGGACGGCTACACCTTC
TRBV13	-	-	TRBJ2-1	CASSSRVRGPHNEQFF	TGTGCCAGCAGCTCACGTGTGCGGGGGCCTCACAATGAGCAGTTCTTC
TRBV6-2/TRBV6-3	TRBD1	few	TRBJ1-2	CASSSRTGGYGYTF	TGTGCCAGCAGTTCCAGGACAGGGGGCTATGGCTACACCTTC
TRBV20-1	-	few	TRBJ1-5	CSASGSNQPQHF	TGCAGTGCTAGCGGTAGCAATCAGCCCCAGCATTTT
TRBV2	TRBD2	-	TRBJ2-7	CASRVQRGRDEQYF	TGTGCCAGCAGGGTCCAGCGGGGCCGGGACGAGCAGTACTTC
TRBV7-8	TRBD2	many	TRBJ2-1	CASSPGLINEQFF	TGTGCCAGCAGCCCGGGACTAATCAATGAGCAGTTCTTC
TRBV4-3	-	few	TRBJ2-7	CASSQVGAKGYEQYF	TGCGCCAGCAGCCAAGTCGGCGCGAAGGGCTACGAGCAGTACTTC
TRBV12-3/TRBV12-4	TRBD1	few	TRBJ1-1	CASSLRGGGGYTEAFF	TGTGCCAGCAGTTTACGCGGAGGGGGCGGGTACACTGAAGCTTTCTTT
TRBV19	-	few	TRBJ2-7	CASSLGPGTNTYEQYF	TGTGCCAGTAGCCTCGGGCCCGGGACAAACACCTACGAGCAGTACTTC
TRBV6-2/TRBV6-3	-	-	TRBJ1-4	CASSEGRELFF	TGTGCCAGCAGCGAGGGGCGCGAACTGTTTTTT
TRBV6-5	-	few	TRBJ2-7	CASSYSAGPNHEQYF	TGTGCCAGCAGTTACTCGGCGGGGCCTAACCACGAGCAGTACTTC
TRBV6-1	TRBD1	-	TRBJ1-1	CASRDRQGISEAFF	TGTGCCAGCAGGGACCGACAGGGGATCTCTGAAGCTTTCTTT
TRBV4-3	-	-	TRBJ1-5	CASSQEVTQPQHF	TGCGCCAGCAGCCAAGAGGTCACTCAGCCCCAGCATTTT
TRBV19	-	-	TRBJ2-3	CASRVSPVTDTQYF	TGTGCCAGTAGAGTCAGCCCCGTCACAGATACGCAGTATTTT
TRBV5-5	-	few	TRBJ2-5	CASSLLGVGVGTQYF	TGTGCCAGCAGCCTCCTTGGGGTCGGGGTGGGGACCCAGTACTTC
TRBV6-5	-	-	TRBJ2-5	CASSPIQPRQETQYF	TGTGCCAGCAGTCCAATACAGCCTAGGCAAGAGACCCAGTACTTC
TRBV2	TRBD2	-	TRBJ2-2	CASSEFRLAGGQNTGELFF	TGTGCCAGCAGTGAATTTCGACTAGCGGGGGGCCAGAACACCGGGGAGCTGTTTTTT
TRBV25-1	TRBD1	many	TRBJ1-4	CASSENTLRDRGRELFF	TGTGCCAGCAGTGAAAATACCCTCCGGGACAGGGGGAGGGAACTGTTTTTT
TRBV7-2	-	many	TRBJ2-6	CASKNDGRGANVLTF	TGTGCCAGCAAAAATGACGGCCGTGGGGCCAACGTCCTGACTTTC
TRBV12-3/TRBV12-4	-	few	TRBJ1-5	CASSTTPPAGNQPQHF	TGTGCCAGCAGTACCACGCCCCCGGCAGGCAATCAGCCCCAGCATTTT
TRBV7-3	TRBD2	many	TRBJ2-3	CASSLSLAGATDTQYF	TGTGCCAGCAGCCTTAGTCTAGCGGGGGCCACAGATACGCAGTATTTT
TRBV10-3	-	-	TRBJ2-5	CAIRDTPQETQYF	TGTGCCATCAGGGACACCCCCCAAGAGACCCAGTACTTC
TRBV7-2	TRBD1	many	TRBJ1-2	CASSMGQGGLGYTF	TGTGCCAGCAGCATGGGACAGGGTGGCCTTGGCTACACCTTC
TRBV20-1	-	few	TRBJ1-3	CSATHDSRSGNTIYF	TGCAGTGCTACCCACGACAGCCGCTCTGGAAACACCATATATTTT
TRBV7-2	-	many	TRBJ1-5	CASSLLGHDQPQHF	TGTGCCAGCAGCTTATTGGGTCACGATCAGCCCCAGCATTTT
TRBV7-6	-	few	TRBJ2-7	CASSPTRQGRHEQYF	TGTGCCAGCAGCCCAACGCGGCAGGGGCGCCACGAGCAGTACTTC
TRBV6-2/TRBV6-3	-	-	TRBJ1-1	CASSYRAGEADYTEAFF	TGTGCCAGCAGCTACCGCGCGGGGGAGGCGGACTACACTGAAGCTTTCTTT
TRBV28	TRBD1	-	TRBJ1-1	CASSLATGSPTEAFF	TGTGCCAGCAGTTTGGCGACAGGGAGTCCCACTGAAGCTTTCTTT
TRBV7-2	-	many	TRBJ1-1	CAIGRNTEAFF	TGTGCCATAGGACGAAACACTGAAGCTTTCTTT